This is a list of T cell receptor beta chains from one sample in a study of Graves' ophthalmopathy and Graves' hyperthyroidism. TCRdb called the multiplex PCR reads again in MiXCR, with one record for every CDR3 protein. Of about 620,000 distinct CDR3 sequences listed, approximately 21% were seen once; the top ten hold approximately 7%. Material for sequencing was peripheral blood. The receptors here all came from a young woman with stable Graves' hyperthyroidism. Some clones in this sample may be carry-over from other donors' samples. The conserved cysteine and the conserved F or W are not part of the CDR3 here. D genes are given only for firm matches. Only some rows state a clone size, as once, few, many or a class for expanded clones.

TRBJ1-1	few	.	TRBV29-1	SVVDQFGMNTEAF
TRBJ1-5	.	.	TRBV25-1	ASNQRGGNQPQH
TRBJ1-2	.	.	TRBV27	ASSLSSRQGSFLTSYGYT
TRBJ2-7	many	.	TRBV14	ASSQDRNYEQY
TRBJ2-7	.	TRBD1	TRBV28	ASHSGGTGTYEQY
TRBJ2-2	many	TRBD1	TRBV25-1	ASSGDRGGGELF
TRBJ2-3	many	TRBD1	TRBV6-4	ASRRTGSTDTQY
TRBJ1-5	few	.	TRBV13	ASSSGRANQPQH
TRBJ2-4	many	.	TRBV27	ASSFEGPGTSRPKNIQY
TRBJ2-7	many	TRBD2	TRBV7-6	ASSPSGGEGYEQY
TRBJ2-7	.	TRBD2	TRBV11-2	ASSFSGGTGTEQY
TRBJ1-1	.	.	TRBV30	AWSVRGWAGRNTEAF
TRBJ2-2	.	TRBD2	TRBV6-5	ASSYGVLAGVPGELF
TRBJ1-6	many	.	TRBV2	ASSEGGSPLH
TRBJ1-2	many	.	TRBV20-1	SARPGTTNYGYT
TRBJ1-1	.	.	TRBV6-1	ASTQGWENTEAF
TRBJ1-1	few	TRBD1	TRBV12-5	ASGLYRQGNTEAF